Listed below are T cell receptor beta chains from one sample, sequenced in a study of cytomegalovirus exposure and HLA in healthy donors. TCRdb's copy holds only in-frame clones and misses some; the assay was immunoSEQ multiplex PCR. The table shows about 170,000 clones, with approximately 73% occurring only once. The sample was PBMCs. These receptors originate from a woman under 30 in good health and CMV-seropositive. Each CDR3 is given with its conserved first and last residue.

cdr3_aa	v_call
CASSQADRNTGELFF	TRBV4-3
CASSISPRSSYNSPLHF	TRBV19
CASSLTGRGHTEAFF	TRBV7-3
CSVEDTGRYTEAFF	TRBV29-1
CASRVTGSGEKLFF	TRBV4-2
CASSHESYNEQFF	TRBV4-3
CASSVGLAGLQETQYF	TRBV9
CAILLTGRLGYGYTF	TRBV6-5
CASSQKQGEYGEQYF	TRBV11-2
CASSLTRSRAGELFF	TRBV7-3
CAGSPSTGGKTDTQYF	TRBV7-9
CASSFSQANTDTQYF	TRBV27
CSVLEVGDYGYTF	TRBV29-1
CASSLGQTNTEAFF	TRBV7-2
CASSLERFTYEQYF	TRBV5-5
CASSSPGLVSPYEQYF	TRBV6-6
CASSYEGLRAPQHF	TRBV6-6
CASSQDRVNEQFF	TRBV4-1
CASSDPDRASHNEQFF	TRBV5-6
CASSQDGTGVYNSPLHF	TRBV14
CASSLSENWNTEAFF	TRBV4-1
CASSPSAAASFSSYEQYF	TRBV11-2
CASSKGAQNSPLHF	TRBV27
CASSQSGRGYQETQYF	TRBV5-4
CASKNRSSYEQYF	TRBV10-2
CASSLEEWVTQYF	TRBV6-6
CAIPRGYGYTF	TRBV27
CASSLAQGGGYTF	TRBV7-2
CASSGQGAYNEQFF	TRBV6-1
CASSSEPGIAGGHTDTQYF	TRBV11-2
CASATGIFTGELFF	TRBV25-1
CSVSAGGDYGYTF	TRBV29-1
CASSPGTVYGYTF	TRBV5-4
CASSYTSGGLTDTQYF	TRBV6-6
CASSTPQGAFTGELFF	TRBV19
CASSEQGGVGSPLHF	TRBV9
CASSQDRGGNTGELFF	TRBV4-3
CASSQDTGANYGYTF	TRBV4-3
CASSLAKGLAGGIISDNEQFF	TRBV7-2
CASSFFIAGQDEGGYEQYF	TRBV13